What follows describes a single T cell receptor beta chain. The CDR3 is 14 residues long. V was clipped by 5 bases and J by 3 bases, with 13 bases between them. Germline V lookup: CDR1 MNHNY, CDR2 SVGAGI (reference sequence). This sample stems from a study of Ad26.COV2.S vaccination and SARS-CoV-2 variants. Treatment indicated: around 19 received Ad26.COV2.S at low or high dose, single or two shots; about 5 received placebo; per-sample allocation not given. Each sample was drawn 63 days after the first injection (of vaccine or placebo). TCRdb keeps only in-frame clones here, not all; method: immunoSEQ multiplex PCR. The data show about 440,000 clones, less than 95% seen once.

The chain carries TRBV6-6 and TRBJ1-2; maybe TRBD1 (5 bases). This TCR derives from a person between 18 and 59 years old who received the Ad26.COV2.S COVID-19 vaccine or a placebo. The starting material was peripheral blood, obtained in a trial of Ad26.COV2.S vaccine versus placebo. The CDR3 bases are TGTGCCAGCAGTCCGAGCAGGGACTACTATGGCTACACCTTC. This encodes CASSPSRDYYGYTF.